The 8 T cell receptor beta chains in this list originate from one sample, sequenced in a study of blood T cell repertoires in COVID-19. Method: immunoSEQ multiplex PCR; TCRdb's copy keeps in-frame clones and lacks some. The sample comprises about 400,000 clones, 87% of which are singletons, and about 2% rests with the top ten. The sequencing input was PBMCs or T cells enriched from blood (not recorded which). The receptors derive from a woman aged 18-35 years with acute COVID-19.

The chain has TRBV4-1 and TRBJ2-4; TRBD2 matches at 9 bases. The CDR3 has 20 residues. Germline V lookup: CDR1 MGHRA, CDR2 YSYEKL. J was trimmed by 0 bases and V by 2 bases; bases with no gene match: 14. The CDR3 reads CASSQLPSAGGGLAKNIQYF. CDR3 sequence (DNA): TGCGCCAGCAGCCAACTCCCTTCAGCGGGGGGCGGCTTAGCCAAAAACATTCAGTACTTC.

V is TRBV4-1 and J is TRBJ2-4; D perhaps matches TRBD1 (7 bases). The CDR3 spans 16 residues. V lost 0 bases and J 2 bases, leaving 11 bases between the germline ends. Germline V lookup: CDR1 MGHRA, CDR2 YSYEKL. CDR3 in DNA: TGCGCCAGCAGCCAAGATCAGGGGGGTACCAAAAACATTCAGTACTTC. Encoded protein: CASSQDQGGTKNIQYF.

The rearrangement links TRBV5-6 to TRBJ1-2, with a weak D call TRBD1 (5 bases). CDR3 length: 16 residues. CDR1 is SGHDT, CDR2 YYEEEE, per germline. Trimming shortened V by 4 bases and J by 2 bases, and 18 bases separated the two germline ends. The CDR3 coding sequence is TGTGCCAGCAGCCCGCGCCGTCAGGGACTGAACTATGGCTACACCTTC. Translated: CASSPRRQGLNYGYTF.

The chain's CDR3 is CASSAGRGYGYTF. CDR3 in DNA: TGTGCCAGCAGCGCGGGACGGGGATATGGCTACACCTTC. The chain employs TRBV7-9 and TRBJ1-2; possible D gene TRBD1, 5 bases. The CDR3 totals 13 residues. Trimming cost V 5 bases and J 5 bases, with 12 bases left between them. The V gene's germline CDR1 is SEHNR and CDR2 FQNEAQ (reference sequence).

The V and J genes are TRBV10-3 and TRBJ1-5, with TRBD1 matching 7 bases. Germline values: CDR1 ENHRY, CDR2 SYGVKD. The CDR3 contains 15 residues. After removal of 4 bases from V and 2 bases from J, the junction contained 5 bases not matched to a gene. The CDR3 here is CAISGDRARNQPQHF. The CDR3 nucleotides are TGTGCCATCAGTGGGGACAGAGCTCGCAATCAGCCCCAGCATTTT.

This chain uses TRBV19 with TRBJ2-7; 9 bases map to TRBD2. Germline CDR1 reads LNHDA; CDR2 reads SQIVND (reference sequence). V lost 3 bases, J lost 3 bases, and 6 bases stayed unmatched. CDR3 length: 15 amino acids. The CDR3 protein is CASSIASGALYEQYF. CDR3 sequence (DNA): TGTGCCAGTAGTATCGCTAGCGGGGCACTCTACGAGCAGTACTTC.

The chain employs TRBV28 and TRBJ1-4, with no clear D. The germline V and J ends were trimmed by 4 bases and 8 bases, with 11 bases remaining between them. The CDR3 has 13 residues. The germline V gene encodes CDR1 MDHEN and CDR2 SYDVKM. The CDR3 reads CASSYGVDEKLFF. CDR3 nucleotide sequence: TGTGCCAGCAGTTACGGGGTTGACGAAAAACTGTTTTTT.

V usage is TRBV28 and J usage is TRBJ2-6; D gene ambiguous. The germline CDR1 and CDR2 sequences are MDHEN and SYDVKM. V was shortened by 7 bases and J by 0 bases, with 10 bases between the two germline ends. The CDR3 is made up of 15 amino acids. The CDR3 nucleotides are TGTGCCAGCATTTCCTGGCTCTCTGGGGCCAACGTCCTGACTTTC. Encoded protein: CASISWLSGANVLTF.